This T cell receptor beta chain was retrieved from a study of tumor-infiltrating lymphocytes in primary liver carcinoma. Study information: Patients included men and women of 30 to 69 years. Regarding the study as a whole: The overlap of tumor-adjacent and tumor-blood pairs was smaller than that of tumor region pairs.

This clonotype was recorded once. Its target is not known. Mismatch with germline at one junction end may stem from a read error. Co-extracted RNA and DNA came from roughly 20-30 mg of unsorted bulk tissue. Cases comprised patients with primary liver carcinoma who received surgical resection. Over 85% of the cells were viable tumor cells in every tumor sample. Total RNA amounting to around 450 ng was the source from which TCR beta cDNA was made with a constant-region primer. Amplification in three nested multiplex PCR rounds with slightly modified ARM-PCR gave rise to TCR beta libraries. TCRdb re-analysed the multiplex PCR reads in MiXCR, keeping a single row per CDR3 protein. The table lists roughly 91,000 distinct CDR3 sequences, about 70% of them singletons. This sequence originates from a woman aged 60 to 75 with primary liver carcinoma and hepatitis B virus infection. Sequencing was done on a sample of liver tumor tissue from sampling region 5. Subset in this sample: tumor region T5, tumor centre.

The CDR3 spells CASSPRTGSNYGQYF. The DNA of the CDR3 is TGTGCCAGCAGCCCCCGGACAGGGAGCAACTACGGGCAGTACTTC. The chain joins TRBV11-3 to TRBJ2-7; 8 positions agree with TRBD1. Germline V gene lookup returns CDR1 SGHNT and CDR2 YENEEA. CDR3 length equals 15 residues.